Listed here are 15 T cell receptor beta chains from one sample, sequenced in a study of blood T cell repertoires in COVID-19. The table came from immunoSEQ multiplex PCR; TCRdb's copy has only in-frame clones and leaves some out. Of about 310,000 clones in the sample, around 86% were seen once. The sample comprised peripheral blood. The receptor source for this set is a man in his fifties or sixties with active or convalescent COVID-19.

This sequence joins TRBV30 and TRBJ1-6, with D possibly matching TRBD1 (5 bases). CDR1 and CDR2 from the germline V gene are GTSNPN and SVGIG (reference sequence). This CDR3 has 16 residues. V was pared by 8 bases and J by 0 bases, with 17 bases between. CDR3 sequence reads: CALEEGQSSYNSPLHF. CDR3 nucleotides: TGTGCCCTGGAGGAGGGGCAGAGCTCCTATAATTCACCCCTCCACTTT.

This chain joins TRBV6-5 and TRBJ2-3; 8 nucleotides agree with TRBD2. CDR3 length: 15 amino acids. The V gene end was trimmed by 5 bases and the J gene end by 3 bases; junction bases not matched to a gene: 7. In germline, CDR1 is MNHEY, CDR2 SVGAGI. The CDR3 coding sequence is TGTGCCAGCAGTCGGGCGGGGGGCCTGACAGATACGCAGTATTTT. This sequence encodes CASSRAGGLTDTQYF.

This clone was observed a single time. The chain combines TRBV7-9 with TRBJ1-3; D is ambiguous. The CDR3 runs to 14 residues. Germline CDR1 SEHNR, CDR2 FQNEAQ (reference sequence). Trimming left V 5 bases short and J 4 bases short, with 12 bases between. CDR3 DNA: TGTGCCAGCAGCCTTGACATGAGCGGAAACACCATATATTTT. The encoded protein is CASSLDMSGNTIYF.

This chain uses TRBV15 with TRBJ1-2; 10 bases map to TRBD1. Trimming at V came to 1 base and at J to 7 bases, leaving 6 bases not matched to a gene. This CDR3 has 15 residues. Germline V gene lookup returns CDR1 LNHNV and CDR2 YYDKDF (reference sequence). CDR3 protein: CATSRGATGGFGYTF. The CDR3 DNA is TGTGCCACCAGCAGAGGGGCGACAGGGGGCTTTGGCTACACCTTC.

The chain's CDR3 is CASRELAGNPPETQYF. The CDR3 nucleotides read TGCGCCAGCCGCGAGCTAGCGGGAAACCCTCCCGAGACCCAGTACTTC. The rearrangement uses TRBV10-2 and TRBJ2-5; 9 bases agree with TRBD2. The V gene end was trimmed by 8 bases and the J gene end by 5 bases; junction bases not matched to a gene: 15. Per the germline V gene, CDR1 is WSHSY and CDR2 is SAAADI. The CDR3 consists of 16 residues.

The chain uses TRBV6-5 and TRBJ1-1, with D unclear. CDR3 length: 13 amino acids. V was shortened by 4 bases and J by 10 bases, with 16 bases between the two germline ends. The germline CDR1 and CDR2 sequences are MNHEY and SVGAGI. Written as DNA, the CDR3 is TGTGCCAGCAGTTCTGGCAGAATATTTGGAGCTTTCTTT. Encoded protein: CASSSGRIFGAFF.

V and J are TRBV19 and TRBJ2-7, with TRBD1 as a possible D gene (5 bases). Trimming took off 4 bases at V and 3 bases at J, with 10 bases between the two ends. CDR3 length: 13 residues. Germline assignment: CDR1 LNHDA and CDR2 SQIVND (reference sequence). CDR3 in amino acids: CASSTGGHYEQYF. The CDR3 DNA is TGTGCCAGTAGTACCGGCGGACACTACGAGCAGTACTTC.

V gene TRBV3-1 (or the pseudogene TRBV3-2) combines with J gene TRBJ2-7; D gene uncertain. Germline CDR1 and CDR2: LGHDT and YNNKEL (reference sequence). Trimming pared 1 base from V and 7 bases from J, leaving 8 bases between. The CDR3 length is 12 residues. The CDR3 loop reads CASSQAALEQYF. Written as DNA, the CDR3 is TGTGCCAGCAGCCAAGCCGCGCTAGAGCAGTACTTC.

This chain links TRBV28 with TRBJ1-1, with D maybe TRBD1 (5 bases). The CDR3 loop spans 15 amino acids. V dropped 7 bases and J dropped 0 bases, with 15 bases sitting between them. The germline V gene has CDR1 MDHEN and CDR2 SYDVKM. CDR3 sequence (DNA): TGTGCCAGCACCCCTGGGGCAGGGATGAACACTGAAGCTTTCTTT. Translation: CASTPGAGMNTEAFF.

The chain has TRBV30 and TRBJ2-6; 9 nucleotides align to TRBD1. J was trimmed by 4 bases and V by 2 bases; bases with no gene match: 15. The CDR3 has 19 residues. CDR1 and CDR2 (germline): GTSNPN, SVGIG (reference sequence). CDR3 in DNA: TGTGCCTGGAGTATGTGGGCGGGACAGGGTTCTCTGGGGGCCAACGTCCTGACTTTC. It specifies CAWSMWAGQGSLGANVLTF.

This clone was seen more than once but under ten times. This specimen includes other DNA sequences encoding the same CDR3. The genes are TRBV28 and TRBJ1-5; 9 positions agree with TRBD1. Germline values: CDR1 MDHEN, CDR2 SYDVKM. This CDR3 is 15 amino acids long. Losses at the gene ends were 5 bases for V and 2 bases for J; bases not matched to a gene: 4. The DNA for the CDR3 is TGTGCCAGCAGTACAGGGGGCGAAGGCAATCAGCCCCAGCATTTT. It codes for CASSTGGEGNQPQHF.

This chain joins TRBV2 and TRBJ1-1; TRBD1 matches 7 bases. The V segment lost 7 bases and the J segment 4 bases; nucleotides outside the gene matches: 6. The germline V gene has CDR1 SNHLY and CDR2 FYNNEI. The CDR3 runs to 13 residues. CDR3 nucleotides: TGTGCCAGCAAGAGGGGGCGAATCACTGAAGCTTTCTTT. Translated: CASKRGRITEAFF. Drawing the rest from reference TRBV2 and TRBJ1-1, the complete variable domain is EPEVTQTPSHQVTQMGQEVILRCVPISNHLYFYWYRQILGQKVEFLVSFYNNEISEKSEIFDDQFSVERPDGSNFTLKIRSTKLEDSAMYFCASKRGRITEAFFGQGTRLTVV.

The chain is built from TRBV15 and TRBJ2-1; D is perhaps TRBD2 (6 bases). This CDR3 has 13 amino acids. V lost 0 bases to trimming and J lost 12 bases, with 12 bases between them. Germline assignment: CDR1 LNHNV and CDR2 YYDKDF (reference sequence). In DNA form, the CDR3 reads TGTGCCACCAGCAGAGACGGCGGGGTATGGCAGTTCTTC. Protein sequence: CATSRDGGVWQFF.

This chain links TRBV28 with TRBJ1-6, with D possibly being TRBD1 (5 bases). CDR1 is MDHEN and CDR2 is SYDVKM in the germline V gene. The CDR3 covers 14 residues. V was trimmed by 8 bases and J by 0 bases, leaving 8 bases between them. CDR3 DNA sequence: TGTGCCAGCCAAAGGGGCTCCTATAATTCACCCCTCCACTTT. Amino acid sequence: CASQRGSYNSPLHF.

The chain combines TRBV18 with TRBJ1-1, with D perhaps TRBD1 (6 bases). Trimming cost V 5 bases and J 3 bases, with 10 bases left between them. The CDR3 sequence is 13 residues long. From germline, CDR1 is KGHSH and CDR2 LQKENI. CDR3: CASSSTGYTEAFF. The CDR3 coding sequence is TGTGCCAGCTCATCGACAGGCTACACTGAAGCTTTCTTT.